This TCR beta chain was profiled in a study of cytomegalovirus exposure and HLA in healthy donors listed by TCRdb under 2017. A note on the overall study: An earlier analysis of roughly 500 of the donors reported about 250 Gb of sequence data and more than 90 million unique TCR beta sequences from some 180 million T cells. An early release covering 500 to 750 HLA-typed donors comprised approximately 300 gigabases of sequencing data and approximately 85 million unique TCR sequences. Of the 300 to 500 genotyped donors, 75% to 85% were placed in the genetic ancestry cluster associated with self-reported Caucasian donors. The study aimed to test whether signatures of past pathogen exposure could be identified by cataloging public T cell receptors. The study profiled the T cell repertoires of about 640 subjects by immunosequencing and related them to cytomegalovirus serostatus. A separate validation cohort of 100 to 150 different subjects was used in addition to the approximately 640-subject first cohort. To predict cytomegalovirus infection status, the study combined high-throughput TCR immunosequencing, statistical association of individual TCRs with disease status, and machine learning. To study patterns of TCR occurrence, a later analysis re-analyzed previously published TCR beta repertoires from 666 donors and added high-resolution HLA genotyping. The later analysis used no new phenotypic data to find candidate immune exposures, relying instead on TCR beta sequences and their occurrence across donors. To decide whether each TCR beta V gene segment behaved as functional or pseudogenic, an earlier analysis of nearly 600 of the donors relied on high-throughput TCR beta sequencing. Donor age, sex, ethnicity and CMV serostatus were collected together with the repertoire data. In a later genetic analysis, genome-wide SNP genotypes for 398 of the 666 donors were used, and that subset was treated as a discovery cohort. All discovery cohort repertoires had been generated using a single sequencing platform. HLA typing included class I and class II loci at four-digit resolution. Typing coverage differed by locus: A, B, C, DRB1 and DQB1 were typed in about 629-640 donors, DQA1 in approximately 520, DPA1 in approximately 600, and DPB1 in 450 to 490. Five DR-DQ haplotypes were treated as single units for association and clustering because of strong linkage in the cohort. Among about 370 genotyped donors of the cohort, an average of roughly 230,000 unique TCR beta nucleotide sequences was sequenced per donor, of which 15% to 20% were non-productive.

The cohort was made up of 650 to 700 healthy bone marrow donors. Cohort members were all nominally healthy when sampled, although unrecorded immune exposures were likely present. The donor was CMV seropositive and belonged to the group of 250 to 300 seropositive cohort members. A peripheral blood sample was collected from each donor, and TCR beta sequencing was performed on peripheral blood mononuclear cells. The Qiagen DNeasy Blood Extraction Kit was used to extract genomic DNA from the blood cell samples. Remarks on this clone: Its antigen has not been determined. The record has no base qualities; no much larger clone is one base away.

Receptors were amplified or captured by the immunoSEQ multiplex PCR assay. For the multiplex PCR, a mixture combining 60 forward primers for TCR Vbeta segments and 13 reverse primers for TCR Jbeta segments was used. The CDR3 region of rearranged TCR beta genes was amplified from genomic DNA with a multiplex PCR assay. The Illumina HiSeq System was used to sequence the amplified TCR beta libraries as 87-base-pair reads. As for the authors' bioinformatics: In a later analysis, tens of millions of unique TCR beta chains were counted across the approximately 640 repertoires, and some 10 million of these chains were shared by at least two donors. Raw reads were error-corrected and collapsed into unique sequences with a nearest-neighbor algorithm that merged closely related sequences to remove PCR and sequencing errors. V, D and J gene segments were assigned by aligning CDR3 sequences to IMGT reference sequences. For a sequence to be retained, a match of at least six nucleotides to both a V gene segment and a J gene segment was required. A rearrangement was called productive if the CDR3 had no stop codons and remained in frame with V and J, and every other rearrangement was called non-productive. Following IMGT convention, CDR3 was defined as the stretch from the second conserved V-encoded cysteine up to the conserved J-encoded phenylalanine. In an earlier analysis of around 570 of the donors, sequences lacking an unambiguous match to a single V gene segment were excluded. In an earlier analysis of several hundred of the donors, V segments were called functional above 56.7% productive rearrangements and were called segregating when the between-donor standard deviation exceeded 5%. A statistical classification framework was built to diagnose cytomegalovirus status from the catalog of TCR beta chain sequences. V and J gene assignment, in a later analysis, came from comparing TCR nucleotide sequences with IMGT/GENE-DB human TR gene sequences. In a later analysis, CDR3 sequences and most-parsimonious VDJ recombination scenarios were assigned using the TCRdist pipeline. In a later analysis, every TCR beta chain was defined by the combination of its CDR3 amino acid sequence and its V-gene family, and reads without a unique V-gene family were dropped. A later analysis removed 592 highly shared, low-generation-probability nucleotide sequences to deal with suspected cross-contamination and a sequencing artifact. In a later analysis, a clonal expansion index was calculated for each public chain from normalized within-repertoire ranks of inferred template counts. A later analysis computed generation probabilities with a VDJ recombination model fitted to out-of-frame rearrangements, and checked the results against IGoR. In a later analysis, TCR-TCR, TCR-HLA and TCR-CMV co-occurrence was scored with hypergeometric tests, and a repertoire-size bias correction was applied to TCR pairs. False discovery rates were estimated in a later analysis by permuting HLA or CMV assignments 20 times. In a later analysis, co-occurring TCRs were grouped using DBSCAN, with TCRdist sequence similarity added in when clustering inside HLA-allele-positive subsets. For co-occurrence clustering, repertoires with fewer than 30,000 or more than 120,000 public chains were excluded, along with about five repertoires with anomalous nucleotide sharing. Drawn from immuneACCESS, this table holds only the in-frame rearrangements with V and J called that TCRdb kept. Clones are partly lost; checked studies trace under half to an unresolved V gene and leave the rest unexplained. That table is the source of V, J and clone size, and D and trimming were worked out from the DNA. The sample records about 130,000 clones, around 70% of which are singletons. Clones ranked in the top ten supply 3% to 4.5% of the sample.

Summary of the overall study and its limitations: For the cohort, immune exposure information was limited to CMV serostatus. Some IMGT-functional V segments, including TRBV6-2 and TRBV6-3, could not be told apart with the 87-base-pair reads, so those segments were excluded. Most TCR sequences were observed very rarely across donors, whereas some public TCRs were present in many individuals. When HLA alleles, especially DR and DQ, strongly co-occurred, attributing TCR associations to individual alleles was difficult. A further reported finding was that TCR beta sequences accurately predicted the HLA-A and HLA-B alleles for most subjects in the first cohort. In a later analysis, HLA-associated TCR beta chains were found to be more clonally expanded and to have lower generation probabilities than equally common non-associated chains. The earlier analysis of 587 of the donors excluded about 16 rarely observed V segments, including chromosome 9 orphons, because counts were too low. A later analysis found that most CMV-associated TCR beta chains appeared HLA-restricted, with HLA associations seemingly driven largely by CMV exposure. A later analysis reported that several top co-occurrence clusters appeared linked to parvovirus B19, influenza, CMV and Epstein-Barr virus. In the study, some 160 TCR beta chains were listed as associated with cytomegalovirus. Sequencing depth was assumed to be roughly uniform across donors in the presence/absence analyses, though that assumption may not hold. A later analysis found that TCR association rates varied across HLA loci, with DRB1 alleles showing the most associated TCRs and HLA-C alleles the fewest. A later genetic analysis associated a missense DCLRE1C variant with V-gene and J-gene trimming of TCR beta chains, and an independent cohort replicated the association. Broadly in line with IMGT annotations, most TCR beta V segments showed up in productive rearrangements about 87% or about 30% of the time in an earlier analysis of 450 to 600 of the donors. A group of highly shared sequence variants was considered likely to be a technical artifact of the sequencing pipeline. Only TCR beta chains were sequenced in this cohort, and the absence of alpha or paired-chain data limited detectable features. The classifier was reported to diagnose cytomegalovirus status with high specificity and sensitivity in both the original and validation cohorts. According to a later genetic analysis, donors in an Asian-associated ancestry cluster had fewer N-insertions in productive TCRs than the roughly 700-donor mean. The authors suggested that the approach could potentially be generalized to other disease states and immunological phenotypes. A later analysis associated approximately 17,000 TCR beta sequences with specific HLA alleles at a false discovery rate of 0.05. Because HLA typing was unavailable for some donors at each locus, only the typed subset was used in association tests. Correlated functional status among segregating V segments might reflect linkage disequilibrium, but an unknown experimental factor could not be ruled out. In vitro tests confirmed that three of the cytomegalovirus-associated TCR beta chains recognize cytomegalovirus antigens.

The junction shows trimming of 7 bases on V and 10 bases on J, plus 20 bases between the germline ends. Including the terminal cysteine and phenylalanine, the CDR3 comprises 14 residues. Only the CDR3 region is kept as DNA, spanning 42 bases read in frame from base 1. Reading the germline V gene gives CDR1 SGHTA and CDR2 FQGNSA. The TCR was taken from a man aged 35 to 55 in good health and CMV-seropositive. Input material: PBMCs. Recombination linked TRBV7-2 to TRBJ2-1, and perhaps TRBD2 as D gene, on 6 matching bases. The base sequence is TGTGCCAGCATCAGGGACTTCAGGGCATTAGAGCAGTTCTTC. This gives the protein CASIRDFRALEQFF.